One and the same sample provided the 30 T cell receptor beta chains below, sequenced in a study of cytomegalovirus exposure and HLA in healthy donors. The primer mix had 60 Vbeta and 13 Jbeta primers. The data were produced by immunoSEQ multiplex PCR, yet TCRdb's version contains in-frame clones alone and is incomplete. The table has some 190,000 clones, under 80% seen once. The sequenced material came from PBMCs. The receptors here all came from a man under 40 in good health and CMV-seropositive.

The rearrangement joins TRBV9 to TRBJ2-7; unclear D gene. Trimming left V 4 bases short and J 4 bases short, with 12 bases between. Germline values: CDR1 SGDLS, CDR2 YYNGEE. This CDR3 has 13 amino acids. As DNA, the CDR3 is TGTGCCAGCAGCTCTACCCGTTCGTACGAGCAGTACTTC. It is translated as CASSSTRSYEQYF.

V is TRBV19 and J is TRBJ2-7; 7 nucleotides line up with TRBD1. Germline trimming cut 3 bases from V and 4 bases from J; bases unmatched to any gene: 0. The germline V gene encodes CDR1 LNHDA and CDR2 SQIVND (reference sequence). The CDR3 loop spans 12 amino acids. The CDR3 reads CASSMTGYEQYF. The CDR3, as DNA: TGTGCCAGTAGTATGACAGGGTACGAGCAGTACTTC. Together with reference TRBV19 and TRBJ2-7, the CDR3 gives the full variable domain: DGGITQSPKYLFRKEGQNVTLSCEQNLNHDAMYWYRQDPGQGLRLIYYSQIVNDFQKGDIAEGYSVSREKKESFPLTVTSAQKNPTAFYLCASSMTGYEQYFGPGTRLTVT.

The chain is built from TRBV30 and TRBJ1-3; TRBD1 might be the D (5 bases). Germline CDR1 and CDR2: GTSNPN and SVGIG (reference sequence). Trimming left V 0 bases short and J 5 bases short, with 5 bases between. This CDR3 spans 12 amino acids. The CDR3 loop reads CAWSVGRNTIYF. For the CDR3, the DNA is TGTGCCTGGAGTGTGGGGCGAAACACCATATATTTT.

The chain employs TRBV28 and TRBJ2-7; the D gene is possibly TRBD2 (5 bases). Germline CDR1 is MDHEN and CDR2 is SYDVKM. The V gene lost 5 bases and the J gene lost 5 bases, with 16 bases spanning the gap. The CDR3 runs to 14 residues. The CDR3, as DNA: TGTGCCAGCAGTCGAACTGGACTGATCGACGAGCAGTACTTC. As protein: CASSRTGLIDEQYF.

This sequence joins TRBV21-1 and TRBJ2-5; TRBD1 is the table's D call, not checked against the DNA. TRBV21-1 is annotated as a pseudogene. The CDR3 is 14 residues long. CDR3 sequence (DNA): TGTGCCAGCAGCAAAGGATTCCGAGGGGGCACCCAGTACTTC. Encoded protein: CASSKGFRGGTQYF.

V usage is TRBV7-3 and J usage is TRBJ1-1; D not certain. The V end was cut by 8 bases, the J end by 2 bases, with 12 bases between. This CDR3 comprises 13 residues. From germline, CDR1 is SGHTA and CDR2 FQGTGA. CDR3 nucleotide sequence: TGTGCCAGCCGAGACCAGGAAAACACTGAAGCTTTCTTT. Translation gives CASRDQENTEAFF.

The chain couples TRBV28 to TRBJ2-3; maybe TRBD1 (5 bases). Germline CDR1 MDHEN, CDR2 SYDVKM. The CDR3 extends over 16 amino acids. V lost 6 bases, J lost 3 bases, and 19 bases lay in between. The CDR3 DNA sequence: TGTGCCAGCAGCCCATCGGCAGGGTCGAGAACAGATACGCAGTATTTT. This sequence encodes CASSPSAGSRTDTQYF.

The rearrangement joins TRBV28 to TRBJ2-7, with 7 bases matching TRBD2. Unmatched junction bases numbered 9, after V lost 4 bases and J lost 6 bases. The CDR3 sequence is 14 residues long. Germline lookup yields CDR1 MDHEN and CDR2 SYDVKM. CDR3 amino acids: CASSWGEGSGEQYF. The CDR3, as DNA: TGTGCCAGCAGTTGGGGGGAGGGGTCCGGCGAGCAGTACTTC.

The chain has TRBV6-1 and TRBJ2-5; weak D call: TRBD2 (6 bases). The germline V gene has CDR1 MNHNS and CDR2 SASEGT. This CDR3 is 14 amino acids long. V shed 5 bases and J shed 2 bases, with 12 bases lying between them. CDR3 coding DNA: TGTGCCAGCAGTTCCTTGACTAGTCAAGAGACCCAGTACTTC. Translation: CASSSLTSQETQYF.

This chain connects TRBV28 to TRBJ2-3; weak D call: TRBD2 (6 bases). There are 12 residues in the CDR3. Germline lookup yields CDR1 MDHEN and CDR2 SYDVKM. CDR3 sequence (DNA): TGTGCACATCGGGGGTACACAGATACGCAGTATTTT. Residues: CAHRGYTDTQYF.

This chain uses TRBV7-2 with TRBJ2-7, with TRBD1 matching 11 bases. Germline loops: CDR1 SGHTA, CDR2 FQGNSA. J was trimmed by 2 bases and V by 2 bases; bases with no gene match: 5. This CDR3 is built from 16 residues. CDR3 sequence reads: CASSLRRDRGAYEQYF. The CDR3 DNA is TGTGCCAGCAGCTTACGCCGGGACAGGGGGGCCTACGAGCAGTACTTC.

This clone was found a few times. The chain recombines TRBV11-2 with TRBJ2-3; 8 nucleotides line up with TRBD1. The CDR3 has 14 residues. Per germline, CDR1 SGHAT and CDR2 FQNNGV. Germline trimming cut 5 bases from V and 4 bases from J; bases unmatched to any gene: 5. The CDR3 loop is CASSTRTGPDTQYF. The CDR3, as DNA: TGTGCCAGCAGCACAAGGACAGGGCCAGATACGCAGTATTTT.

Regarding this clone: The junction and the germline gene differ at one end; a read error may be behind it. The chain has TRBV7-7 and TRBJ2-1; 9 bases fit TRBD1. In germline, CDR1 is SSHAT, CDR2 FNYEAQ (reference sequence). This CDR3 comprises 15 residues. In DNA, the CDR3 is TGTGCTAGCAGCTTAAGACAGGGGGGTTACAATGAGCAGTTCTTC. This translates into CASSLRQGGYNEQFF.

The rearrangement uses TRBV19 and TRBJ1-5; D is ambiguous. CDR3 length: 12 residues. Per germline, CDR1 LNHDA and CDR2 SQIVND (reference sequence). V lost 10 bases and J 5 bases, leaving 12 bases between the germline ends. The CDR3 region has the DNA TGTGCCACCGGGTTCTTAGATCAGCCCCAGCATTTT. Its translation is CATGFLDQPQHF.

The rearrangement links TRBV5-6 to TRBJ2-1; perhaps TRBD2 as D (6 bases). CDR3 length: 15 amino acids. Germline lookup yields CDR1 SGHDT and CDR2 YYEEEE. Trimming removed 4 bases from V and 0 bases from J, with 11 bases in between. In DNA, the CDR3 is TGTGCCAGCAGCGTCCGGGGGAGCTCCTACAATGAGCAGTTCTTC. This codes for CASSVRGSSYNEQFF.

The J gene is TRBJ2-1, the V gene TRBV5-8; maybe TRBD2 (5 bases). The CDR3 spans 14 residues. Trimming took off 3 bases at V and 7 bases at J, with 14 bases between the two ends. Looked up from germline, CDR1 is SGHTS and CDR2 is YDEGEE. The CDR3 region is CASSSEGPRNEQFF. CDR3 sequence (DNA): TGTGCCAGCAGCTCTGAGGGCCCGCGGAATGAGCAGTTCTTC.

The chain uses TRBV6-4 and TRBJ2-5; no clear D gene. CDR1 is MRHNA and CDR2 is SNTAGT in the germline V gene. Trimming removed 3 bases from V and 9 bases from J, with 14 bases in between. The CDR3 extends over 13 amino acids. CDR3 loop: CASSDLVAVAQYF. The CDR3 DNA is TGTGCCAGCAGTGATCTCGTAGCTGTCGCCCAGTACTTC.

The chain couples TRBV6-5 to TRBJ2-3; no clear D. The germline V gene has CDR1 MNHEY and CDR2 SVGAGI. Trimming removed 4 bases at V and 6 bases at J, with 5 bases between. The CDR3 covers 11 residues. CDR3: CASSSGDTQYF. In DNA, the CDR3 is TGTGCCAGCAGTTCCGGGGATACGCAGTATTTT.

The gene calls are TRBV4-1 and TRBJ2-1, with D uncertain. The CDR3 extends over 15 amino acids. V was cut by 3 bases and J by 8 bases, with 17 bases left in between. CDR1 is MGHRA and CDR2 is YSYEKL in the germline V gene. CDR3 nucleotides: TGCGCCAGCAGCCAGATGAACAGTTTTCTCTATGAGCAGTTCTTC. It encodes CASSQMNSFLYEQFF.

The V gene is TRBV5-8, the J gene TRBJ2-2, with TRBD1 matching over 8 bases. The CDR3 has 15 amino acids. J gave up 3 bases and V 3 bases, and 4 bases lay outside the gene matches. Germline loops: CDR1 SGHTS, CDR2 YDEGEE. CDR3 region: CASSSGQVYTGELFF. In nucleotides, the CDR3 is TGTGCCAGCAGCTCGGGACAGGTTTACACCGGGGAGCTGTTTTTT.

The V and J genes are TRBV18 and TRBJ1-1; TRBD1 aligns across 7 bases. The CDR3 length is 14 residues. Germline V gene data show CDR1 as KGHSH and CDR2 as LQKENI. The ends lost 8 bases at V and 5 bases at J; junction bases unmatched: 11. The CDR3 DNA reads as TGTGCCAGCGCAGAGGGCCAGGGGGGTACTGAAGCTTTCTTT. Protein: CASAEGQGGTEAFF.

The rearrangement uses TRBV2 and TRBJ1-5, with 10 bases aligning to TRBD1. The CDR3 loop spans 14 amino acids. J gave up 8 bases and V 4 bases, and 5 bases lay outside the gene matches. Germline V gives CDR1 SNHLY, CDR2 FYNNEI. CDR3 nucleotides: TGTGCCAGCAGTGGGGGACAGGGGTTTAAGCCCCAGCATTTT. This codes for CASSGGQGFKPQHF.

This clone is medium-sized. The J gene is TRBJ1-4, the V gene TRBV6-1, with 9 nucleotides matching TRBD1. The CDR3 contains 15 residues. Germline V CDR1 and CDR2: MNHNS, SASEGT. V lost 6 bases to trimming and J lost 0 bases; unmatched junction nucleotides: 2. CDR3 protein: CASRDRGTTNEKLFF. CDR3 coding DNA: TGTGCCAGCAGGGACAGGGGCACAACTAATGAAAAACTGTTTTTT.

This chain joins TRBV29-1 and TRBJ2-1; 9 bases map to TRBD2. The CDR3 loop spans 13 amino acids. Germline-derived CDR1 and CDR2 are SQVTM and ANQGSEA. V trimming: 4 bases; J trimming: 7 bases; junction bases outside the gene matches: 5. The CDR3 region has the DNA TGCAGCGTTGGGCGGCGGGGGGGGAATGAGCAGTTCTTC. Translated: CSVGRRGGNEQFF.

This chain joins TRBV6-5 and TRBJ1-6; weak D call: TRBD1 (6 bases). CDR1 is MNHEY, CDR2 SVGAGI, per germline. V was pared by 6 bases and J by 10 bases, with 10 bases between. The CDR3 length is 12 residues. In DNA form, the CDR3 reads TGTGCCAGCAGAACAGGGATCTCACCCCTCCACTTT. Translation gives CASRTGISPLHF.

This clone was counted between two and nine times. The chain couples TRBV5-1 to TRBJ2-5, with 13 bases aligning to TRBD2. In germline, CDR1 is SGHRS, CDR2 YFSETQ. The CDR3 is made up of 15 amino acids. J was trimmed by 6 bases and V by 4 bases; bases with no gene match: 6. CDR3 coding DNA: TGCGCCAGCAGCCCTACTAGCGGGGGGGCGAAGACCCAGTACTTC. It yields the protein CASSPTSGGAKTQYF. Drawing the rest from reference TRBV5-1 and TRBJ2-5, the complete variable domain is KAGVTQTPRYLIKTRGQQVTLSCSPISGHRSVSWYQQTPGQGLQFLFEYFSETQRNKGNFPGRFSGRQFSNSRSEMNVSTLELGDSALYLCASSPTSGGAKTQYFGPGTRLLVL.

This clone was seen once. The genes are TRBV20-1 and TRBJ1-1; the D is unclear. V was shortened by 8 bases and J by 0 bases, with 7 bases between the two germline ends. The CDR3 runs 11 residues. The germline gives CDR1 DFQATT, CDR2 SNEGSKA (reference sequence). The CDR3 loop reads CSIRVNTEAFF. The CDR3 DNA sequence: TGCAGTATTCGGGTGAACACTGAAGCTTTCTTT.

There are a few counts of this clone. The rearrangement links TRBV4-2 to TRBJ1-1; 7 bases line up with TRBD1. CDR1 is LGHNA and CDR2 is YNFKEQ in the germline V gene. The J segment lost 0 bases and the V segment lost 7 bases, leaving 11 bases of the junction unmatched. The CDR3 is made up of 16 amino acids. CDR3 nucleotide sequence: TGTGCCAGCAACCATCGAGGTGACAGGGTGAACACTGAAGCTTTCTTT. This gives the protein CASNHRGDRVNTEAFF.

J is TRBJ1-5 and V is TRBV28, with TRBD1 as a possible D gene (6 bases). The V end was cut by 8 bases, the J end by 5 bases, with 22 bases between. In germline, CDR1 is MDHEN, CDR2 SYDVKM. This CDR3 is built from 16 residues. The CDR3 nucleotides are TGTGCCAGCCTCAAGGGGGGGCGCGGGAGGGATCAGCCCCAGCATTTT. As protein: CASLKGGRGRDQPQHF.

The chain uses TRBV6-5 and TRBJ1-1; 7 nucleotides line up with TRBD1. CDR1 and CDR2 (germline): MNHEY, SVGAGI. There are 13 residues in the CDR3. V lost 5 bases, J lost 4 bases, and 4 bases stayed unmatched. This CDR3 reads CASSKGGGTEAFF. The DNA of the CDR3 is TGTGCCAGCAGTAAAGGGGGCGGCACTGAAGCTTTCTTT.